This T cell receptor beta chain was identified in a study of blood T cell repertoires in COVID-19. Across the whole study: Acute and convalescent COVID-19 samples came from the United States, Italy and Spain. In each case, the material was cDNA or gDNA derived from T cells, B-cell-depleted T cells, or PBMCs.

Measured with immunoSEQ multiplex PCR; TCRdb has only the in-frame clones, and not every one. Here the sample spans about 250,000 clones, more than 75% being singletons. This CDR3 spans 14 amino acids. Looked up from germline, CDR1 is PRHDT and CDR2 is FYEKMQ (reference sequence). V dropped 5 bases and J dropped 5; count of bases not matched to a gene: 8. V is TRBV13 and J is TRBJ2-7; TRBD1 aligns across 8 bases. This TCR was sampled from a woman in her sixties who had recovered from COVID-19. The sequenced sample consisted of peripheral blood. In nucleotides, the CDR3 is TGTGCCAGCAGCCCACGGACAGGGCCACACGAGCAGTACTTC. It encodes CASSPRTGPHEQYF.